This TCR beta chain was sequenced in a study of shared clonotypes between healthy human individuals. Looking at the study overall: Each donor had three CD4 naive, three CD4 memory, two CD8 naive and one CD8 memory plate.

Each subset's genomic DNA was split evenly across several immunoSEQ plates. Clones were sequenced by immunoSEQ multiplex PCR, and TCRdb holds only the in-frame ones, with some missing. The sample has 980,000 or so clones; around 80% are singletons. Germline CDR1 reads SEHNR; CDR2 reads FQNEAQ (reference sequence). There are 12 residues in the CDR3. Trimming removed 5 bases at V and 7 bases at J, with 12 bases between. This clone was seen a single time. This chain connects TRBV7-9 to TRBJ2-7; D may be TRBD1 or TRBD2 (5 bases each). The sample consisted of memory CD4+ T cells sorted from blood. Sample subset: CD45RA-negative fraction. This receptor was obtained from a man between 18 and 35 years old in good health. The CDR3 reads CASSRREKEQYF. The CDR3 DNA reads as TGTGCCAGCAGCCGCAGGGAGAAAGAGCAGTACTTC.